A selection of T cell receptor beta chains follows, all from one sample in a study of Ad26.COV2.S vaccination and SARS-CoV-2 variants. Method: immunoSEQ multiplex PCR; TCRdb's copy keeps in-frame clones and lacks some. Of roughly 380,000 clones in the sample, more than 75% were seen once. Sequenced material: peripheral blood, taken in a trial of Ad26.COV2.S vaccine versus placebo. Receptor source: a person aged 18 to 65 who received the Ad26.COV2.S COVID-19 vaccine or a placebo. Each CDR3 is given with its conserved first and last residue. Fields, in order: J gene, clone size, V gene, D gene, CDR3 protein, CDR3 DNA. A D gene is named only where the DNA matches it firmly. Some rows mark clone size as missing; the rest say once, few, many or name a class of expanded clone.

j_gene: TRBJ2-2
abundance: NA
v_gene: TRBV24-1
d_gene: NA
CDR3aa: CATSGGRTGELFF
CDR3nt: TGTGCCACCAGTGGTGGGAGGACCGGGGAGCTGTTTTTT

j_gene: TRBJ2-7
abundance: NA
v_gene: TRBV27
d_gene: NA
CDR3aa: CASRRQVNYEQYF
CDR3nt: TGTGCCAGCAGGCGACAGGTCAACTACGAGCAGTACTTC

j_gene: TRBJ2-6
abundance: NA
v_gene: TRBV3-1/TRBV3-2
d_gene: NA
CDR3aa: CASSRLFAPNGANVLTF
CDR3nt: TGTGCCAGCAGCCGCCTTTTCGCCCCCAATGGGGCCAACGTCCTGACTTTC

j_gene: TRBJ2-3
abundance: NA
v_gene: TRBV11-2
d_gene: TRBD2
CDR3aa: CASRLAGGRTDTQYF
CDR3nt: TGTGCCAGCAGACTAGCGGGGGGGAGAACAGATACGCAGTATTTT

j_gene: TRBJ2-5
abundance: NA
v_gene: TRBV7-9
d_gene: NA
CDR3aa: CASTRIGLQETQYF
CDR3nt: TGTGCCAGCACCCGGATCGGATTACAAGAGACCCAGTACTTC

j_gene: TRBJ2-3
abundance: NA
v_gene: TRBV11-2
d_gene: NA
CDR3aa: CASSVYRSADTQYF
CDR3nt: TGTGCCAGCAGCGTATACCGGAGCGCAGATACGCAGTATTTT

j_gene: TRBJ1-2
abundance: NA
v_gene: TRBV5-5
d_gene: NA
CDR3aa: CASSLDGANYGYTF
CDR3nt: TGTGCCAGCAGCTTGGATGGAGCTAACTATGGCTACACCTTC

j_gene: TRBJ2-3
abundance: NA
v_gene: TRBV5-4
d_gene: NA
CDR3aa: CASSLGGADTQYF
CDR3nt: TGTGCCAGCAGCTTGGGTGGGGCAGATACGCAGTATTTT

j_gene: TRBJ1-3
abundance: NA
v_gene: TRBV14
d_gene: NA
CDR3aa: CASSLQRTFQRNIIYF
CDR3nt: TGTGCCAGCAGCCTTCAACGGACCTTTCAGAGAAACATCATATATTTT

j_gene: TRBJ2-2
abundance: once
v_gene: TRBV24-1
d_gene: TRBD1
CDR3aa: CATGPGQGFGGELFF
CDR3nt: TGTGCCACCGGCCCGGGACAGGGGTTTGGCGGGGAGCTGTTTTTT

j_gene: TRBJ1-1
abundance: NA
v_gene: TRBV4-1
d_gene: TRBD1
CDR3aa: CASSQDPTGPAFF
CDR3nt: TGCGCCAGCAGCCAAGATCCGACAGGGCCAGCTTTCTTT

j_gene: TRBJ2-1
abundance: NA
v_gene: TRBV27
d_gene: TRBD1
CDR3aa: CASSLSGTGSNEQFF
CDR3nt: TGTGCCAGCAGTTTATCAGGGACAGGGTCTAATGAGCAGTTCTTC

j_gene: TRBJ2-7
abundance: NA
v_gene: TRBV6-5
d_gene: NA
CDR3aa: CASSYLIQGSSYEQYF
CDR3nt: TGTGCCAGCAGTTACCTCATACAGGGTAGCTCCTACGAGCAGTACTTC

j_gene: TRBJ1-1
abundance: NA
v_gene: TRBV2
d_gene: TRBD1
CDR3aa: CASRLDRDTEAFF
CDR3nt: TGTGCCAGCAGATTAGACAGGGACACTGAAGCTTTCTTT

j_gene: TRBJ2-7
abundance: NA
v_gene: TRBV5-1
d_gene: NA
CDR3aa: CASSLVVGLSYEQYF
CDR3nt: TGCGCCAGCAGCTTGGTTGTGGGATTATCCTACGAGCAGTACTTC

j_gene: TRBJ2-7
abundance: NA
v_gene: TRBV29-1
d_gene: NA
CDR3aa: CSVLWANYEQYF
CDR3nt: TGCAGCGTCCTCTGGGCGAACTACGAGCAGTACTTC

j_gene: TRBJ2-1
abundance: NA
v_gene: TRBV15
d_gene: NA
CDR3aa: CATRVRGNYNEQFF
CDR3nt: TGTGCCACCAGGGTCCGGGGGAACTACAATGAGCAGTTCTTC

j_gene: TRBJ1-6
abundance: NA
v_gene: TRBV11-2
d_gene: NA
CDR3aa: CASSLGGYNSPLHF
CDR3nt: TGTGCCAGCAGCTTAGGGGGCTATAATTCACCCCTCCACTTT

j_gene: TRBJ1-1
abundance: NA
v_gene: TRBV18
d_gene: NA
CDR3aa: CASSQGGTEAFF
CDR3nt: TGTGCCAGCTCCCAAGGCGGCACTGAAGCTTTCTTT

j_gene: TRBJ2-1
abundance: once
v_gene: TRBV2
d_gene: NA
CDR3aa: CASSERAGSYNEQFF
CDR3nt: TGTGCCAGCAGTGAAAGGGCTGGGTCCTACAATGAGCAGTTCTTC

j_gene: TRBJ2-7
abundance: once
v_gene: TRBV7-6
d_gene: TRBD1
CDR3aa: CASTRGTGGSYEQYF
CDR3nt: TGTGCCAGCACCCGGGGGACAGGGGGCTCCTACGAGCAGTACTTC

j_gene: TRBJ1-2
abundance: NA
v_gene: TRBV7-9
d_gene: NA
CDR3aa: CASSPGTDHGYTF
CDR3nt: TGTGCCAGCAGCCCAGGGACGGATCATGGCTACACCTTC

j_gene: TRBJ2-7
abundance: once
v_gene: TRBV7-2
d_gene: TRBD2
CDR3aa: CASSLVSSGGAREQYF
CDR3nt: TGTGCCAGCAGCTTAGTTTCTAGCGGGGGGGCCAGGGAGCAGTACTTC

j_gene: TRBJ1-2
abundance: NA
v_gene: TRBV4-1
d_gene: NA
CDR3aa: CASSQVGPGSVDYGYTF
CDR3nt: TGCGCCAGCAGCCAAGTAGGCCCCGGGTCGGTCGACTATGGCTACACCTTC

j_gene: TRBJ1-2
abundance: NA
v_gene: TRBV27
d_gene: NA
CDR3aa: CASRGDSYGYTF
CDR3nt: TGTGCCAGCAGAGGGGATTCCTATGGCTACACCTTC

j_gene: TRBJ1-6
abundance: once
v_gene: TRBV27
d_gene: TRBD1
CDR3aa: CASSYLGQGRNSPLHF
CDR3nt: TGTGCCAGCAGTTACCTGGGACAGGGGCGAAATTCACCCCTCCACTTT

j_gene: TRBJ1-5
abundance: NA
v_gene: TRBV2
d_gene: NA
CDR3aa: CASTRGDSNQPQHF
CDR3nt: TGTGCCAGCACCCGTGGGGATAGCAATCAGCCCCAGCATTTT

j_gene: TRBJ2-5
abundance: once
v_gene: TRBV28
d_gene: NA
CDR3aa: CATPPDGSWWETQYF
CDR3nt: TGTGCCACCCCCCCGGACGGGAGCTGGTGGGAGACCCAGTACTTC

j_gene: TRBJ2-1
abundance: NA
v_gene: TRBV2
d_gene: NA
CDR3aa: CASSEVPVYENEQFF
CDR3nt: TGTGCCAGCAGTGAAGTCCCGGTCTATGAAAATGAGCAGTTCTTC

j_gene: TRBJ2-7
abundance: NA
v_gene: TRBV6-5
d_gene: TRBD2
CDR3aa: CASSQLAGASYEQYF
CDR3nt: TGTGCCAGCAGTCAACTAGCGGGGGCCTCCTACGAGCAGTACTTC

j_gene: TRBJ2-5
abundance: NA
v_gene: TRBV2
d_gene: NA
CDR3aa: CASSEQRWETQYF
CDR3nt: TGTGCCAGCAGTGAACAGAGGTGGGAGACCCAGTACTTC

j_gene: TRBJ1-2
abundance: few
v_gene: TRBV7-3
d_gene: TRBD1
CDR3aa: CASSLTGDRAGYTF
CDR3nt: TGTGCCAGCAGCTTAACTGGCGACAGGGCTGGCTACACCTTC

j_gene: TRBJ2-7
abundance: NA
v_gene: TRBV2
d_gene: NA
CDR3aa: CASSDTIGSSYEQYF
CDR3nt: TGTGCCAGCAGTGATACGATTGGGAGCTCCTACGAGCAGTACTTC

j_gene: TRBJ2-2
abundance: NA
v_gene: TRBV7-3
d_gene: NA
CDR3aa: CASSSPGAGGLMAGELFF
CDR3nt: TGTGCCAGCAGCTCACCTGGGGCCGGGGGCTTAATGGCCGGGGAGCTGTTTTTT

j_gene: TRBJ1-3
abundance: NA
v_gene: TRBV21-1
d_gene: NA
CDR3aa: CASSRSPTGNTIYF
CDR3nt: TGTGCCAGCAGCAGAAGCCCGACAGGGAACACCATATATTTT

j_gene: TRBJ2-7
abundance: NA
v_gene: TRBV9
d_gene: TRBD2
CDR3aa: CASSARLAGGPEQYF
CDR3nt: TGTGCCAGCAGCGCGAGACTAGCGGGGGGGCCCGAGCAGTACTTC

j_gene: TRBJ1-2
abundance: once
v_gene: TRBV21-1
d_gene: NA
CDR3aa: CASNGGNYGYTF
CDR3nt: TGTGCCAGCAATGGGGGAAACTATGGCTACACCTTC

j_gene: TRBJ1-1
abundance: NA
v_gene: TRBV7-9
d_gene: NA
CDR3aa: CAGRQSEGSEAFF
CDR3nt: TGTGCCGGACGACAGAGCGAGGGGTCTGAAGCTTTCTTT

j_gene: TRBJ2-7
abundance: NA
v_gene: TRBV7-9
d_gene: NA
CDR3aa: CASSDRQDSTYEQYF
CDR3nt: TGTGCCAGCAGCGACCGACAGGACTCAACCTACGAGCAGTACTTC

j_gene: TRBJ2-4
abundance: NA
v_gene: TRBV30
d_gene: NA
CDR3aa: CAWSFGGLAKNIQYF
CDR3nt: TGTGCCTGGAGCTTCGGGGGACTAGCCAAAAACATTCAGTACTTC

j_gene: TRBJ2-5
abundance: NA
v_gene: TRBV12-3/TRBV12-4
d_gene: NA
CDR3aa: CASSRGTEETQYF
CDR3nt: TGTGCCAGCAGCCGGGGGACTGAAGAGACCCAGTACTTC

j_gene: TRBJ1-3
abundance: NA
v_gene: TRBV3-1/TRBV3-2
d_gene: NA
CDR3aa: CASSQTGFSGNTIYF
CDR3nt: TGTGCCAGCAGTCAGACGGGCTTTTCTGGAAACACCATATATTTT

j_gene: TRBJ2-1
abundance: NA
v_gene: TRBV2
d_gene: TRBD1
CDR3aa: CASRLQGSSYNEQFF
CDR3nt: TGTGCCAGCAGACTACAGGGGAGCTCCTACAATGAGCAGTTCTTC

j_gene: TRBJ2-1
abundance: NA
v_gene: TRBV19
d_gene: NA
CDR3aa: CASRRQQGDEQFF
CDR3nt: TGTGCCAGTAGGAGACAGCAAGGCGATGAGCAGTTCTTC

j_gene: TRBJ1-5
abundance: NA
v_gene: TRBV6-5
d_gene: NA
CDR3aa: CASSYSTGPDQPQHF
CDR3nt: TGTGCCAGCAGTTACTCCACAGGTCCTGATCAGCCCCAGCATTTT

j_gene: TRBJ2-2
abundance: NA
v_gene: TRBV18
d_gene: TRBD1
CDR3aa: CASSPGQGRTGELFF
CDR3nt: TGTGCCAGCTCACCCGGACAGGGGAGGACCGGGGAGCTGTTTTTT

j_gene: TRBJ2-3
abundance: NA
v_gene: TRBV30
d_gene: NA
CDR3aa: CAWENLLLSPYTQYF
CDR3nt: TGTGCCTGGGAAAACCTTTTACTGTCCCCGTATACGCAGTATTTT

j_gene: TRBJ2-2
abundance: NA
v_gene: TRBV11-2
d_gene: NA
CDR3aa: CASSRRTFANTGELFF
CDR3nt: TGTGCCAGCAGCCGCCGAACGTTCGCGAACACCGGGGAGCTGTTTTTT

j_gene: TRBJ2-6
abundance: NA
v_gene: TRBV30
d_gene: NA
CDR3aa: CAWGIGGANVLTF
CDR3nt: TGTGCCTGGGGAATAGGGGGGGCCAACGTCCTGACTTTC

j_gene: TRBJ1-6
abundance: NA
v_gene: TRBV5-1
d_gene: TRBD1
CDR3aa: CASSQGDYNSPLHF
CDR3nt: TGCGCCAGCAGCCAGGGGGACTATAATTCACCCCTCCACTTT

j_gene: TRBJ2-7
abundance: NA
v_gene: TRBV19
d_gene: NA
CDR3aa: CASSTDRDTGSYEQYF
CDR3nt: TGTGCCAGTAGTACGGATAGGGACACGGGATCCTACGAGCAGTACTTC

j_gene: TRBJ1-2
abundance: NA
v_gene: TRBV28
d_gene: NA
CDR3aa: CASSPGRGDGYTF
CDR3nt: TGTGCCAGCAGCCCGGGCCGGGGGGATGGCTACACCTTC

j_gene: TRBJ2-2
abundance: NA
v_gene: TRBV6-2/TRBV6-3
d_gene: NA
CDR3aa: CASSYSSWAGELFF
CDR3nt: TGTGCCAGCAGTTACTCGAGCTGGGCCGGGGAGCTGTTTTTT